This TCR beta chain was sequenced during a study of human T cells and chemical hapten exposure. One entry per CDR3 protein, called by TCRdb with MiXCR from the RACE reads. The sample holds about 290,000 distinct CDR3 sequences, around 7% seen once. Regarding time point: pre-sensitization, week 0. This sample's treatment: therapeutic diphenylcyclopropenone sensitization with weekly scalp DPC. The CDR3 contains 15 residues. CDR1 and CDR2 from the germline V gene are SQVTM and ANQGSEA. The V end was cut by 0 bases, the J end by 8 bases, with 19 bases between. V and J are TRBV29-1 and TRBJ2-5, with D possibly matching TRBD1 (5 bases). This sequence originates from a man in his late teens or twenties with alopecia areata. Some clones in this sample may be carry-over from other donors' samples. The source was whole blood, collected in connection with sensitization to the hapten diphenylcyclopropenone (DPC). In DNA form, the CDR3 reads TGCAGCGTTGAAGATCTGGGCGGTACAGGTCGTACCCAGTACTTC. This encodes CSVEDLGGTGRTQYF.